The 20 T cell receptor beta chains listed next were all sequenced from one sample in a study of shared clonotypes between healthy human individuals. Naive CD8 cells lacked CD45RO and underwent positive selection for CCR7, leaving out terminally differentiated effector memory CD45RA+ cells. The assay was immunoSEQ multiplex PCR, and TCRdb's table has in-frame clones only and misses some. In the table there are about 2.1 million clones, about 93% of which are singletons. The specimen was naive CD8+ T cells from PBMCs. The origin of the receptors is a man between 18 and 29 years old in good health. Some clones in this sample may be carry-over from other donors' samples.

The gene calls are TRBV7-9 and TRBJ2-7; TRBD1 aligns across 9 bases. Trimming at V came to 5 bases and at J to 3 bases, leaving 2 bases not matched to a gene. Germline loops: CDR1 SEHNR, CDR2 FQNEAQ (reference sequence). This CDR3 comprises 13 residues. CDR3 amino acids: CASSETGGYEQYF. Here the CDR3 DNA reads TGTGCCAGCAGCGAGACAGGGGGCTACGAGCAGTACTTC.

This chain links TRBV30 with TRBJ2-5; D gene ambiguous. The germline V gene encodes CDR1 GTSNPN and CDR2 SVGIG (reference sequence). This CDR3 comprises 14 residues. Trimming took 2 bases from V and 2 from J, leaving 12 bases between them. CDR3 protein: CAWSTSHRQETQYF. The CDR3 coding sequence is TGTGCCTGGAGTACCTCTCACAGACAAGAGACCCAGTACTTC.

The chain carries TRBV27 and TRBJ2-7, with D unclear. The germline V gene encodes CDR1 MNHEY and CDR2 SMNVEV (reference sequence). Deletions cut 9 bases from V and 5 bases from J, with 5 bases between. The CDR3 has 9 residues. CDR3 bases: TGTGCCAGTGGAAACGAGCAGTACTTC. This codes for CASGNEQYF.

The chain is built from TRBV7-9 and TRBJ2-7; 8 bases are shared with TRBD1. After removal of 7 bases from V and 5 bases from J, the junction contained 13 bases not matched to a gene. The CDR3 has 15 amino acids. Looked up from germline, CDR1 is SEHNR and CDR2 is FQNEAQ (reference sequence). The CDR3 spells CASTSTRDRSHEQYF. DNA for the CDR3: TGTGCCAGCACATCCACCCGGGACAGGTCCCACGAGCAGTACTTC.

V gene TRBV27 combines with J gene TRBJ2-1; 9 nucleotides match TRBD2. Germline CDR1 and CDR2: MNHEY and SMNVEV (reference sequence). V shed 2 bases and J 8 bases; nucleotides not matched to a gene: 10. The CDR3 totals 16 residues. The CDR3 is CASSLVAGVMLDEQFF. The CDR3 DNA sequence: TGTGCCAGCAGTTTAGTAGCGGGAGTAATGTTGGATGAGCAGTTCTTC.

As regards this clone: Other DNA sequences in this sample translate to the same CDR3. The genes are TRBV18 and TRBJ2-3; 12 bases agree with TRBD2. This CDR3 comprises 16 residues. CDR1 is KGHSH and CDR2 is LQKENI in the germline V gene. Trimming cost V 5 bases and J 1 base; bases outside gene matches: 4. CDR3: CASSSRLAGGTDTQYF. The CDR3 bases are TGTGCCAGCTCATCAAGACTAGCGGGGGGCACAGATACGCAGTATTTT.

The chain links TRBV7-9 to TRBJ2-2; 7 bases fit TRBD1. With V trimmed by 4 bases and J by 3 bases, 5 bases remained unmatched. The CDR3 is made up of 15 amino acids. Germline CDR1 reads SEHNR; CDR2 reads FQNEAQ (reference sequence). The CDR3 is CASSYPTGDTGELFF. Here the CDR3 DNA reads TGTGCCAGCAGCTATCCTACAGGGGACACCGGGGAGCTGTTTTTT.

The V and J genes are TRBV19 and TRBJ1-2; D not resolved. The germline V gene encodes CDR1 LNHDA and CDR2 SQIVND (reference sequence). V lost 11 bases and J lost 8, with 15 bases in between. The CDR3 is 11 residues long. CDR3 nucleotides: TGTGCCGTCCGGTGGCCGTCGGGCTACACCTTC. Translating gives CAVRWPSGYTF.

The count of this clone is one. This chain uses TRBV13 with TRBJ1-4, with D perhaps TRBD1 (6 bases). CDR1 PRHDT and CDR2 FYEKMQ come from the germline V gene (reference sequence). The CDR3 length is 15 residues. V was trimmed by 5 bases and J by 6 bases, leaving 16 bases between them. The CDR3 is CASSHRDSGDEKLFF. In DNA, the CDR3 is TGTGCCAGCAGCCACAGGGATTCGGGGGATGAAAAACTGTTTTTT.

This clone has just one count. The CDR3 DNA reads as TGTGCCAGCAGCCCGACGACAGGGGTCCCCTACGAGCAGTACTTC. Translation gives CASSPTTGVPYEQYF. The chain has TRBV7-9 and TRBJ2-7, with 8 bases matching TRBD1. V shed 5 bases, J shed 2 bases, and the junction held 8 bases outside the gene matches. The CDR3 contains 15 residues. CDR1 and CDR2 from the germline V gene are SEHNR and FQNEAQ (reference sequence).

About this clone itself: Other DNA variants within this sample encode the same CDR3. The chain employs TRBV29-1 and TRBJ1-1; TRBD1 matches at 7 bases. The CDR3 contains 12 residues. Germline CDR1 SQVTM, CDR2 ANQGSEA. Trimming took 7 bases from V and 1 from J; bases not matched to a gene: 3. The CDR3 protein is CSGTGPNTEAFF. In DNA form, the CDR3 reads TGCAGCGGGACAGGACCGAACACTGAAGCTTTCTTT. Variable domain in full (rest from reference TRBV29-1 and TRBJ1-1): SAVISQKPSRDICQRGTSLTIQCQVDSQVTMMFWYRQQPGQSLTLIATANQGSEATYESGFVIDKFPISRPNLTFSTLTVSNMSPEDSSIYLCSGTGPNTEAFFGQGTRLTVV.

J is TRBJ2-7 and V is TRBV10-2, with 7 bases lining up with TRBD1. Trimming took 6 bases from V and 1 from J; bases not matched to a gene: 15. CDR3 size: 17 residues. From germline, CDR1 is WSHSY and CDR2 SAAADI. CDR3 bases: TGCGCCAGCAGCATTTTGGACGGGACAGCTATATCCTACGAGCAGTACTTC. Amino acid sequence: CASSILDGTAISYEQYF.

This clone was seen more than once but under ten times. This sample also contains other DNA sequences that code for the same CDR3. J is TRBJ1-1 and V is TRBV28; D perhaps matches TRBD1 (5 bases). Trimming removed 2 bases at V and 6 bases at J, with 7 bases between. CDR3 length: 12 residues. Germline CDR1 reads MDHEN; CDR2 reads SYDVKM. CDR3 in amino acids: CASSLGAAEAFF. CDR3 nucleotide sequence: TGTGCCAGCAGTTTAGGGGCAGCTGAAGCTTTCTTT.

This clone was detected only once. The chain couples TRBV4-2 to TRBJ2-7; TRBD2 is a possible D gene (5 bases). The CDR3 consists of 14 residues. V gave up 0 bases and J gave up 4 bases, with 10 bases separating them. Germline CDR1 LGHNA, CDR2 YNFKEQ. This CDR3 reads CASSQDDGGYEQYF. Here the CDR3 DNA reads TGTGCCAGCAGCCAAGATGACGGAGGATACGAGCAGTACTTC.

The chain carries TRBV14 and TRBJ2-7; 10 positions agree with TRBD2. J gave up 3 bases and V 3 bases, and 5 bases lay outside the gene matches. Per germline, CDR1 SGHDN and CDR2 FVKESK. This CDR3 comprises 15 residues. DNA for the CDR3: TGTGCCAGCAGCCAGGGGACTAGCGCTCACTACGAGCAGTACTTC. This sequence encodes CASSQGTSAHYEQYF.

The rearrangement uses TRBV7-9 and TRBJ1-1; D not certain. Trimming stripped 2 bases from V and 4 bases from J, with 14 bases between. The CDR3 is 15 amino acids. Germline V gene data show CDR1 as SEHNR and CDR2 as FQNEAQ (reference sequence). The CDR3 spells CASSLRTERSTEAFF. The CDR3 nucleotides are TGTGCCAGCAGCTTAAGAACAGAGCGGAGCACTGAAGCTTTCTTT.

With respect to this clone: In the same sample, other DNA sequences code for this CDR3. This chain links TRBV25-1 with TRBJ2-7; D gene uncertain. Trimming took off 6 bases at V and 2 bases at J, with 8 bases between the two ends. CDR1 is MGHDK and CDR2 is SYGVNS in the germline V gene. The CDR3 length is 12 residues. The CDR3 DNA reads TGTGCCAGCAGCTCAAGAGCCTACGAGCAGTACTTC. This encodes CASSSRAYEQYF.

The genes are TRBV4-1 and TRBJ2-1, with TRBD2 as a possible D gene (5 bases). The CDR3 consists of 13 residues. The V gene's germline CDR1 is MGHRA and CDR2 YSYEKL. Trimming shortened V by 7 bases and J by 4 bases, and 11 bases separated the two germline ends. As DNA, the CDR3 is TGCGCCAGCACACCGGGATCTTACAATGAGCAGTTCTTC. Residues: CASTPGSYNEQFF.

The chain couples TRBV27 to TRBJ1-2, with TRBD1 matching 11 bases. Germline trimming cut 6 bases from V and 4 bases from J; bases unmatched to any gene: 7. Germline V CDR1 and CDR2: MNHEY, SMNVEV (reference sequence). CDR3 length equals 15 residues. CDR3 nucleotides: TGTGCCAGCAGGACTGGACAGGGGGCTTTCTATGGCTACACCTTC. This encodes CASRTGQGAFYGYTF.

With regard to this clone: This same CDR3 is encoded by further DNA sequences in the sample. This chain links TRBV27 with TRBJ1-1; D is undetermined. This CDR3 spans 13 amino acids. Germline loops: CDR1 MNHEY, CDR2 SMNVEV (reference sequence). Between the trimmed V and J ends, which lost 6 bases and 0 bases, there was a span of 8 bases. CDR3 loop: CASSLIVNTEAFF. The CDR3 DNA is TGTGCCAGCAGCTTAATTGTGAACACTGAAGCTTTCTTT.